What follows are 10 T cell receptor beta chains derived from one specimen sequenced in a study of T cell responses to AZD1222 COVID-19 vaccine. The table came from immunoSEQ multiplex PCR; TCRdb's copy has only in-frame clones and leaves some out. The data hold more than 60,000 clones, with around 83% observed a single time. This specimen was peripheral blood, taken on day 0 of AZD1222 vaccination. The receptors come from an adult in good health.

The chain is built from TRBV7-2 and TRBJ2-1; 7 bases fit TRBD2. Germline V lookup: CDR1 SGHTA, CDR2 FQGNSA. The CDR3 is 17 amino acids. The V gene end was trimmed by 0 bases and the J gene end by 4 bases; junction bases not matched to a gene: 9. CDR3 bases: TGTGCCAGCAGCTTAGCGTACGGGAGGAAGTCTTACAATGAGCAGTTCTTC. Protein sequence: CASSLAYGRKSYNEQFF.

The chain is built from TRBV5-5 and TRBJ1-2; D is unclear. Trimming removed 5 bases at V and 13 bases at J, with 21 bases between. CDR1 and CDR2 from the germline V gene are SGHKS and YYEKEE (reference sequence). The CDR3 extends over 13 amino acids. The CDR3 protein is CASSPNKLPWVTF. Here the CDR3 DNA reads TGTGCCAGCAGTCCAAACAAGTTGCCATGGGTCACCTTC.

The chain couples TRBV2 to TRBJ2-7, with a possible D match to TRBD2 (5 bases). The CDR3 is 16 residues long. Germline CDR1 reads SNHLY; CDR2 reads FYNNEI. Between the trimmed V and J ends, which lost 7 bases and 3 bases, there was a span of 22 bases. CDR3 nucleotide sequence: TGTGCCAGCACTGTTTGGGCGGGCCACCCCGGCTACGAGCAGTACGTC. This encodes CASTVWAGHPGYEQYV.

The V and J genes are TRBV28 and TRBJ1-2; no clear D gene. From germline, CDR1 is MDHEN and CDR2 SYDVKM. CDR3 length equals 15 residues. V was trimmed by 3 bases and J by 3 bases, leaving 14 bases between them. CDR3 loop: CASSLPTGPYYGYTF. CDR3 nucleotide sequence: TGTGCCAGCAGTTTGCCTACCGGGCCCTACTATGGCTACACCTTC.

This clone has a single count. The same CDR3 arises from other DNA sequences in this sample as well. The chain uses TRBV5-1 and TRBJ1-2, with TRBD1 identical over 9 bases. From germline, CDR1 is SGHRS and CDR2 YFSETQ. The CDR3 extends over 15 amino acids. V shed 0 bases and J 2 bases; nucleotides not matched to a gene: 2. This CDR3 reads CASSLVGTGNYGYTF. In nucleotides, the CDR3 is TGCGCCAGCAGCTTGGTCGGGACAGGGAACTATGGCTACACCTTC.

V and J are TRBV11-3 and TRBJ2-3, with 7 bases aligning to TRBD2. The ends lost 1 base at V and 2 bases at J; junction bases unmatched: 6. Germline loops: CDR1 SGHNT, CDR2 YENEEA. There are 16 residues in the CDR3. CDR3 residues: CASSLARGTPTDTQYF. The CDR3 bases are TGTGCCAGCAGCTTAGCGCGGGGGACTCCCACAGATACGCAGTATTTT.

The chain has TRBV12-3 or TRBV12-4 and TRBJ2-2; no reliable D call. With 6 bases removed from V and 4 bases from J, the gap between germline ends came to 9 bases. The CDR3 totals 13 residues. The CDR3 coding sequence is TGTGCCAGCAGGGTAGCTGGCACCGGGGAGCTGTTTTTT. Protein product: CASRVAGTGELFF.

The chain joins TRBV11-2 to TRBJ1-1, with D hard to call. Germline CDR1 and CDR2: SGHAT and FQNNGV. V was clipped by 2 bases and J by 3 bases, with 19 bases between them. This CDR3 spans 17 amino acids. The CDR3 here is CASSLKGYGYRDTEAFF. The CDR3 DNA sequence: TGTGCCAGCAGCTTAAAAGGGTACGGTTATCGGGACACTGAAGCTTTCTTT.

The chain employs TRBV5-4 and TRBJ1-1; D gene uncertain. Germline V gene data show CDR1 as SGHNT and CDR2 as YYREEE (reference sequence). This CDR3 is 12 amino acids long. Deletions cut 7 bases from V and 1 base from J, with 8 bases between. This CDR3 is CASRTENTEAFF. As DNA, the CDR3 is TGTGCCAGCCGGACGGAGAACACTGAAGCTTTCTTT.

This clone appeared a few times. V is TRBV7-2 and J is TRBJ2-1, with D perhaps being TRBD1 or TRBD2 (6 bases each). V was trimmed by 4 bases and J by 5 bases, leaving 15 bases between them. Germline CDR1 and CDR2: SGHTA and FQGNSA. This CDR3 has 15 residues. The CDR3 here is CASSSGGGSNNEQFF. The DNA of the CDR3 is TGTGCCAGCAGCTCCGGGGGCGGGTCGAACAATGAGCAGTTCTTC.